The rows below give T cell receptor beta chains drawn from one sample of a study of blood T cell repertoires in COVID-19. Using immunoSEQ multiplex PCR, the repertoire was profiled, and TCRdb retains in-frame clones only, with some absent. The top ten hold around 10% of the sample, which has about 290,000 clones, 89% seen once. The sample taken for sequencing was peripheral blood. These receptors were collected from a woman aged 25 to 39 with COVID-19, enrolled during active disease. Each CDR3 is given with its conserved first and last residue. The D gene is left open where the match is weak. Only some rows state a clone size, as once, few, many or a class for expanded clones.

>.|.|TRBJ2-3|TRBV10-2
TGCGCCAGCAGTGCCTTAGATGCAGATACGCAGTATTTT
CASSALDADTQYF
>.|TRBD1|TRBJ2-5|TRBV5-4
TGTGCCAGCAGCGACGGGGACAGGGGAAAAGAGACCCAGTACTTC
CASSDGDRGKETQYF
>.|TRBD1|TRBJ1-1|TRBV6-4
TGTGCCAGCAGTCTACAGGGGCACACTGAAGCTTTCTTT
CASSLQGHTEAFF
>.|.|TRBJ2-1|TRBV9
TGTGCCAGCAGCGTAGACGGCGGGGACTCCTACAATGAGCAGTTCTTC
CASSVDGGDSYNEQFF
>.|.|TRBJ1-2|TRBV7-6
TGTGCCAGCAGCTACCTTGTCGACAGTTCCCTATACTATGGCTACACCTTC
CASSYLVDSSLYYGYTF
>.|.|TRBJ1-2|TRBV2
TGTGCCAGCAGTGAAAGTCCAGGGTTTGGTGGCTACACCTTC
CASSESPGFGGYTF
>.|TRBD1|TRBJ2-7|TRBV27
TGTGCCAGCAGCCGCAGGGGGCGCAGAATCACCGAGCAGTACTTC
CASSRRGRRITEQYF
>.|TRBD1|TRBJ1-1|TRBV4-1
TGCGCCAGCAGCCCGGGACAGATTAACACTGAAGCTTTCTTT
CASSPGQINTEAFF
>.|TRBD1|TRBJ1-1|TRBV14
TGTGCCAGCAGCCCTCCAGGGGGAATCGAAGCTTTCTTT
CASSPPGGIEAFF
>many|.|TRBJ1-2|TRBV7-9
TGTGCCAGCAGCTCAACGCGGGGGGCGGATGGCTACACCTTC
CASSSTRGADGYTF
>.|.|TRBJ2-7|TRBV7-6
TGTGCCAGCAGCGATCATAGCTACGAGCAGTACTTC
CASSDHSYEQYF
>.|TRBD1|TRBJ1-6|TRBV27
TGTGCCAGCAGTTTGTGGGGACAGAGGTATAATTCACCCCTCCACTTT
CASSLWGQRYNSPLHF
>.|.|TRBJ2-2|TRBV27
TGTGCCAGCAGCCAGACCGGGGAGCTGTTTTTT
CASSQTGELFF
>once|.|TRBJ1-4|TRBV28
TGTGCCAGCAGTTCATGGACAGAAAGCAAACTGTTTTTT
CASSSWTESKLFF
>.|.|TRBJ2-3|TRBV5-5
TGTGCCAGCAGCTTCCCGGCAGGGCCCATCACAGATACGCAGTATTTT
CASSFPAGPITDTQYF
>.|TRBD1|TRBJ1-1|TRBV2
TGTGCCAGCACCCAGGGACAGGGGAACACTGAAGCTTTCTTT
CASTQGQGNTEAFF
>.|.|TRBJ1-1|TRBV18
TGTGCCAGCTCACCCGTGTCCGGGTCCCATGAAGCTTTCTTT
CASSPVSGSHEAFF
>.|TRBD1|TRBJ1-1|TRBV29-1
TGCAGCGTAGGTCAGGGGGGCACTGAAGCTTTCTTT
CSVGQGGTEAFF
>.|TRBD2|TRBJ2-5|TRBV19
TGTGCCAGTACCCAAACCGGGACTAGTCTAGAGACCCAGTACTTC
CASTQTGTSLETQYF
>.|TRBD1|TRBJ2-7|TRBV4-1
TGCGCCAGCAGCCTCCTAATTGGGACAGGGAGCTCCTACGAGCAGTACTTC
CASSLLIGTGSSYEQYF
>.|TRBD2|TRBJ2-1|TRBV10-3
TGTGCCATCGGGTATCAACTAGCGGGGGGGCCCAATGAGCAGTTCTTC
CAIGYQLAGGPNEQFF
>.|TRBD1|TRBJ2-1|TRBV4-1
TGCGCCAGCAGCCAAACGGGACAGATCTCCTACAATGAGCAGTTCTTC
CASSQTGQISYNEQFF
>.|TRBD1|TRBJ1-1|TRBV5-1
TGCGCCAGCAGCTTCAGACTACAGGGGGCGCAGACTGAAGCTTTCTTT
CASSFRLQGAQTEAFF
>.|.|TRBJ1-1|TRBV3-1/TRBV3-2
TGTGCCAGCAGCCCTTCTCCGGGGGGGAACACTGAAGCTTTCTTT
CASSPSPGGNTEAFF
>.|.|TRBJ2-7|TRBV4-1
TGCGCCAGCAGCCTCAAACCGCCAGGTGACGAGCAGTACTTC
CASSLKPPGDEQYF
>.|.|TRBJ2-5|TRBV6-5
TGTGCCAGCCTACTCCTGCCGTACCAAGAGACCCAGTACTTC
CASLLLPYQETQYF
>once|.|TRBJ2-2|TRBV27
TGTGCCACCCGCACAGGGATGGTCGGGGAGCTGTTTTTT
CATRTGMVGELFF
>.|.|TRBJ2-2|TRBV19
TGTGCCAGTAGTATATTGGGAGTGGTTGTAGGCGGGGAGCTGTTTTTT
CASSILGVVVGGELFF
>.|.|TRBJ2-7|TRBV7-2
TGTGCCAGCAGCTTAGTATCCGACAGGAGCTACGAGCAGTACTTC
CASSLVSDRSYEQYF
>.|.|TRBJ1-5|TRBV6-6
TGTGCCAGCAGTTTACACAGAAACAATCAGCCCCAGCATTTT
CASSLHRNNQPQHF
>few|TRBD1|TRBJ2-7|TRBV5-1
TGCGCCAGCAGCTTGGGGACAGGGGTCCGGGACTACGAGCAGTACTTC
CASSLGTGVRDYEQYF
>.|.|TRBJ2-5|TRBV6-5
TGTGCCAGCAGTTACCCTGGTCATACCGGGACCCAGTACTTC
CASSYPGHTGTQYF
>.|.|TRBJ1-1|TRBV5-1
TGCGCCAGCAGCTCCAGATTACAGGAAACTTCTGAAGCTTTCTTT
CASSSRLQETSEAFF
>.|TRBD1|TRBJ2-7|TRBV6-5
TGTGCCAGCAGTTACGGGACAGGGGGCTACGAGCAGTACTTC
CASSYGTGGYEQYF
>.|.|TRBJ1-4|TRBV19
TGTGCCAGTAGTTCCTCGGCCGGAGGGGAACTGTTTTTT
CASSSSAGGELFF
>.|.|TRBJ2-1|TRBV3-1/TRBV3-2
TGTGCCAGCAGCCAAGTTTCGGGAACCTACAATGAGCAGTTCTTC
CASSQVSGTYNEQFF
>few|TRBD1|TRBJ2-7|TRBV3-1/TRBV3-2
TGTGCCAGCAGCCCCGGGACAGGGGCCTACGAGCAGTACTTC
CASSPGTGAYEQYF
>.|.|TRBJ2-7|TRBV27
TGTGCCAGCAGTTTGTATTTTGCGGGGCCCTACGAGCAGTACTTC
CASSLYFAGPYEQYF
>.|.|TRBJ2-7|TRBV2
TGTGCCAGCCGAAGGGGCAGCTCCTACGAGCAGTACTTC
CASRRGSSYEQYF
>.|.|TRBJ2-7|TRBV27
TGTGCCAGCAACAAGTACTCCTACGAGCAGTACTTC
CASNKYSYEQYF
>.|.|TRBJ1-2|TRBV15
TGTGCCACCAGCAGAGCCATTCAGGGATTCTATGGCTACACCTTC
CATSRAIQGFYGYTF
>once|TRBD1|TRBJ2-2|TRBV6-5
TGTGCCAGCAGTCCCTACAGGGGGCCCGGCGGGGAGCTGTTTTTT
CASSPYRGPGGELFF
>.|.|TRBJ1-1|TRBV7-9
TGTGCCAGCAGCGGCGACATGACTGAAGCTTTCTTT
CASSGDMTEAFF
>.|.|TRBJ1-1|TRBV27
TGTGCCAGCAGTTTAGGGGGGACCTACACTGAAGCTTTCTTT
CASSLGGTYTEAFF
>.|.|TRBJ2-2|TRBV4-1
TGCGCCAGCAGCCACCTGTCCCGGGACTTTCGCGGGGAGCTGTTTTTT
CASSHLSRDFRGELFF
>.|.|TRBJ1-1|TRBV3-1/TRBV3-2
TGTGCCAGCAGCCAAGATGTCATGAACACTGAAGCTTTCTTT
CASSQDVMNTEAFF